The following is a T cell receptor (beta chain) sequence with its context. Clones were read by immunoSEQ multiplex PCR, and TCRdb kept only the in-frame ones, dropping some. The sample lists around 250,000 clones, about 82% seen once, with roughly 1.9% in the top ten. The data are from a study of blood T cell repertoires in COVID-19. As for the study in general: Material from acute and convalescent COVID-19 was sourced from the United States, Italy and Spain. T cells, B-cell-depleted T cells, or PBMCs supplied cDNA or gDNA.

The sequence derives from a woman aged 45 to 65 who had recovered from COVID-19. The sample was PBMCs or T cells enriched from blood (not recorded which).

In DNA, the CDR3 is TGTGCCAGCAGCTTAATCGGGGGTTATGGCTACACCTTC. This gives the protein CASSLIGGYGYTF. V usage is TRBV7-2 and J usage is TRBJ1-2; possible D gene TRBD1, 5 bases. Looked up from germline, CDR1 is SGHTA and CDR2 is FQGNSA. V dropped 2 bases and J dropped 5 bases, with 9 bases sitting between them. The CDR3 runs to 13 residues.